This passage covers 19 T cell receptor beta chains from one sample sequenced in a study of spatial heterogeneity in lung cancer. Specified time point: sample taken at primary tumor resection. The antigens of these receptors remain unknown. Via MiXCR, TCRdb re-called the 5' RACE reads, giving one row per CDR3 protein. The sample lists fewer than 4,500 distinct CDR3 sequences; about 6.3% were seen once. Study results and limitations: Tracking of tumor mutation counts was seen in expanded intratumoral alpha and beta TCR counts.

Sample: lung tumor tissue, taken at surgery. These receptors all stem from a male donor with early-stage non-small cell lung cancer.

This clonotype was recorded a few times. This rearrangement joins TRBV20-1 to TRBJ2-1; 7 bases map to TRBD2. There are 14 residues in the CDR3. CDR1 and CDR2 (germline): DFQATT, SNEGSKA (reference sequence). V was pared by 4 bases and J by 3 bases, with 6 bases of the junction left unmatched. This CDR3 reads CSAKRLADYNEQFF. Written as DNA, the CDR3 is TGCAGTGCTAAAAGGCTAGCGGACTACAATGAGCAGTTCTTC.

This clonotype has a count of ten or more. The CDR3 here is CSAGDRGSETQYF. The CDR3 nucleotides read TGCAGTGCGGGGGACAGGGGTTCGGAGACCCAGTACTTC. The rearrangement joins TRBV20-1 to TRBJ2-5, with 10 bases lining up with TRBD1. V lost 6 bases to trimming and J lost 5 bases; unmatched junction nucleotides: 6. Looked up from germline, CDR1 is DFQATT and CDR2 is SNEGSKA (reference sequence). The CDR3 spans 13 residues.

This clonotype is deemed medium-sized. The genes are TRBV12-3 or TRBV12-4 and TRBJ2-1; D is perhaps TRBD2 (6 bases). With 1 base removed from V and 6 bases from J, the gap between germline ends came to 7 bases. The CDR3 runs to 13 residues. Here the CDR3 reads CASSLGGVNEQFF. In DNA, the CDR3 is TGTGCCAGCAGTTTAGGCGGGGTCAATGAGCAGTTCTTC.

This clonotype is medium-sized within its sample. The junction differs from germline at one of its ends, possibly a read error. The gene calls are TRBV11-2 and TRBJ2-4; weak D call: TRBD1 (5 bases). The CDR3 spans 14 residues. The germline V gene encodes CDR1 SGHAT and CDR2 FQNNGV. The chain's CDR3 is CASSLEWQGAFSTF. DNA of the CDR3: TGTGCCAGCAGCTTAGAATGGCAAGGGGCGTTCTCTACTTTC.

This clonotype was seen many times. This rearrangement joins TRBV7-2 to TRBJ2-1, with unresolved D. CDR3 size: 15 residues. V gave up 1 base and J gave up 3 bases, with 10 bases separating them. CDR1 and CDR2 (germline): SGHTA, FQGNSA. CDR3 bases: TGTGCCAGCAGCTTAGAACTAAACTACTACAATGAGCAGTTCTTC. Residues: CASSLELNYYNEQFF.

Ten or more counts support this clonotype. The rearrangement links TRBV29-1 to TRBJ2-7; 11 bases map to TRBD1. Germline V CDR1 and CDR2: SQVTM, ANQGSEA. V gave up 4 bases and J gave up 4 bases; unmatched junction bases: 18. The CDR3 contains 18 residues. In nucleotides, the CDR3 is TGCAGCGTTGTCCCCTGGACAGGGGGCAGGGCTTTACAATACGAGCAGTACTTC. It translates to CSVVPWTGGRALQYEQYF.

This clonotype was seen at least ten times. The V gene is TRBV30, the J gene TRBJ2-1; 11 nucleotides line up with TRBD2. Germline trimming cut 6 bases from V and 3 bases from J; bases unmatched to any gene: 4. CDR3 length: 14 amino acids. Germline V CDR1 and CDR2: GTSNPN, SVGIG (reference sequence). This CDR3 is CACSGTSGYNEQFF. CDR3 nucleotides: TGTGCCTGTTCCGGGACTAGCGGCTACAATGAGCAGTTCTTC.

This clonotype was detected ten times or more. V usage is TRBV11-2 and J usage is TRBJ1-2, with D perhaps matching TRBD1 (5 bases). Trimming shortened V by 5 bases and J by 4 bases, and 11 bases separated the two germline ends. This CDR3 is 13 amino acids long. Germline CDR1 and CDR2: SGHAT and FQNNGV. CDR3 sequence: CASSKDSVYGYTF. In nucleotides, the CDR3 is TGTGCCAGCAGCAAAGACAGCGTCTATGGCTACACCTTC.

This clonotype has a count of ten or more. The chain joins TRBV7-8 to TRBJ2-5; 11 bases fit TRBD2. Germline trimming cut 2 bases from V and 2 bases from J; bases unmatched to any gene: 4. The CDR3 is made up of 16 amino acids. Germline loops: CDR1 SGHVS, CDR2 FQNEAQ. The CDR3 sequence: CASSLMVAGGQETQYF. The CDR3 DNA follows: TGTGCCAGCAGCTTAATGGTAGCGGGGGGGCAAGAGACCCAGTACTTC.

The sample holds many counts of this clonotype. J is TRBJ1-4 and V is TRBV27, with 12 positions matching TRBD1. CDR3 length equals 16 residues. Germline CDR1 is MNHEY and CDR2 is SMNVEV (reference sequence). After removal of 5 bases from V and 8 bases from J, the junction contained 9 bases not matched to a gene. CDR3: CASSLGQGASGEKLFF. The CDR3, as DNA: TGTGCCAGCAGTCTGGGACAGGGGGCTTCAGGGGAAAAACTGTTTTTT.

This clonotype was counted at least ten times. The chain carries TRBV4-3 and TRBJ2-6; D may correspond to TRBD1 or TRBD2 (5 bases each). V was cut by 1 base and J by 0 bases, with 13 bases left in between. The CDR3 loop spans 18 amino acids. Germline V lookup: CDR1 LGHNA, CDR2 YSLEER. The CDR3 region is CASSQGRIGTSGANVLTF. The CDR3 bases are TGCGCCAGCAGCCAAGGAAGAATTGGGACCTCTGGGGCCAACGTCCTGACTTTC.

A note on this clonotype: A much larger clone sits a single nucleotide away, making a read error possible. The chain couples TRBV5-8 to TRBJ2-1, with TRBD2 matching over 9 bases. There are 15 residues in the CDR3. V was clipped by 0 bases and J by 5 bases; unmatched bases: 3. Per the germline V gene, CDR1 is SGHTS and CDR2 is YDEGEE. CDR3 sequence: CASSLALAGHNEQFF. As DNA, the CDR3 is TGTGCCAGCAGCTTGGCACTAGCGGGCCACAATGAGCAGTTCTTC.

This clonotype has more than one count but fewer than ten. The rearrangement links TRBV12-3 or TRBV12-4 to TRBJ2-5, with D unresolved. The CDR3 covers 12 residues. V lost 6 bases and J 5 bases, leaving 10 bases between the germline ends. CDR3 coding DNA: TGTGCCAGCAGCCGGTTACCGGAGACCCAGTACTTC. This codes for CASSRLPETQYF.

This clonotype is deemed medium-sized (0.01 to 0.1%). CDR3 sequence (DNA): TGCAGTGCTACCCCGACAGAGAACACTGAAGCTTTCTTT. This codes for CSATPTENTEAFF. The V gene is TRBV20-1, the J gene TRBJ1-1, with a possible D match to TRBD1 (5 bases). Trimming stripped 4 bases from V and 1 base from J, with 10 bases between. This CDR3 comprises 13 residues. Looked up from germline, CDR1 is DFQATT and CDR2 is SNEGSKA (reference sequence).

This rearrangement joins TRBV18 to TRBJ1-4; 9 bases align to TRBD1. V was clipped by 6 bases and J by 4 bases; unmatched bases: 9. The CDR3 totals 16 residues. CDR1 and CDR2 (germline): KGHSH, LQKENI. The CDR3 loop is CASSATTGGSNEKLFF. The CDR3 DNA reads TGTGCCAGCTCCGCGACGACAGGGGGGAGTAATGAAAAACTGTTTTTT.

This clonotype was counted ten times or more. The genes are TRBV30 and TRBJ1-1, with D perhaps TRBD1 (5 bases). This CDR3 contains 14 residues. Germline CDR1 is GTSNPN and CDR2 is SVGIG (reference sequence). Trimming took 3 bases from V and 4 from J, leaving 15 bases between them. The CDR3 sequence: CAWSRGTLGTEAFF. For the CDR3, the DNA is TGTGCCTGGAGCCGGGGCACCTTGGGCACTGAAGCTTTCTTT.

This clonotype was found many times. V and J are TRBV28 and TRBJ2-3, with no clear D. Trimming took off 0 bases at V and 6 bases at J, with 4 bases between the two ends. The length of the CDR3 is 12 residues. From germline, CDR1 is MDHEN and CDR2 SYDVKM. The CDR3 DNA reads TGTGCCAGCAGTTTATGGGGCGATACGCAGTATTTT. This codes for CASSLWGDTQYF.

The chain employs TRBV10-3 and TRBJ1-1; 8 bases align to TRBD1. After removal of 0 bases from V and 8 bases from J, the junction contained 8 bases not matched to a gene. This CDR3 region has 15 residues. Per the germline V gene, CDR1 is ENHRY and CDR2 is SYGVKD. The CDR3 region has the DNA TGTGCCATCAGTGAGTCGAAGGGGAACAGGGGGGAAGCTTTCTTT. Amino acid sequence: CAISESKGNRGEAFF.

This clonotype was counted many times. The chain is built from TRBV18 and TRBJ2-7, with D perhaps TRBD2 (6 bases). The germline gives CDR1 KGHSH, CDR2 LQKENI. V lost 6 bases and J lost 5, with 26 bases in between. The CDR3 covers 17 residues. CDR3 residues: CASSPGLPESGFHEQYF. CDR3 nucleotide sequence: TGTGCCAGCTCTCCGGGACTTCCCGAGTCCGGGTTCCACGAGCAGTACTTC.